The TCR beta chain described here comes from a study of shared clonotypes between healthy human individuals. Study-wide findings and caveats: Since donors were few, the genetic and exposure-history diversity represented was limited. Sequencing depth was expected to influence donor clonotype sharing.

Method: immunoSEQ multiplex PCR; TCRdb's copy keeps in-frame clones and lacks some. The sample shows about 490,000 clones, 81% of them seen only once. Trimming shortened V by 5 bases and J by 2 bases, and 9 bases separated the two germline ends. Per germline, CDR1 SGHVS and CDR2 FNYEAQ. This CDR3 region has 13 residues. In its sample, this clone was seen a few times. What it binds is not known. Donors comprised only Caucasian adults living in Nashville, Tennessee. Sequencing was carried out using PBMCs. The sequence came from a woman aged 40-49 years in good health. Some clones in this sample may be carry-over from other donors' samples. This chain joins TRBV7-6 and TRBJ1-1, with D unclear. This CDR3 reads CASSPRHNTEAFF. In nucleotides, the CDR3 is TGTGCCAGCAGCCCTCGACATAACACTGAAGCTTTCTTT.